The 25 T cell receptor beta chains below all came from one sample that was sequenced in a study of blood T cell repertoires in COVID-19 (TCRdb year 2020). The library was generated by the immunoSEQ multiplex PCR assay. Imported from immuneACCESS, the table was reduced by TCRdb to in-frame sequences with V and J called. These copies leave out some clones; in studies compared against another copy, an unresolved V gene accounts for under half, and the cause of the remainder is not known. The sample table shows roughly 260,000 clones, and about 87% are seen once. The leading ten clones occupy about 2.5% of the sample. The sample comprised PBMCs or T cells enriched from blood (not recorded which). The receptors derive from a woman aged 25 to 45 with acute COVID-19.

This clone was counted at least ten times. The V gene is TRBV2, the J gene TRBJ1-6; 7 bases fit TRBD1. Per the germline V gene, CDR1 is SNHLY and CDR2 is FYNNEI. The CDR3 consists of 17 residues. V gave up 7 bases and J gave up 0 bases; unmatched junction bases: 9. The CDR3 bases are TGTGCCAGCAAGGGACAGCAGCCAAGCTCCTATAATTCACCCCTCCACTTT. Translated, it gives CASKGQQPSSYNSPLHF.

CDR3 nucleotides: TGTGCCAGCAGGTACACAGGCTCCTACGAGCAGTACTTC. Amino acids: CASRYTGSYEQYF. This chain joins TRBV27 and TRBJ2-7, with D perhaps TRBD1 (5 bases). Germline-derived CDR1 and CDR2 are MNHEY and SMNVEV (reference sequence). With 6 bases removed from V and 0 bases from J, the gap between germline ends came to 9 bases. The CDR3 covers 13 residues.

The chain couples TRBV12-3 or TRBV12-4 to TRBJ2-1, with D possibly being TRBD1 (7 bases). V was clipped by 2 bases and J by 9 bases, with 11 bases between them. The CDR3 is 13 residues long. CDR3 sequence: CASSLRQGGEQFF. The CDR3 DNA sequence: TGTGCCAGCAGTTTAAGGCAGGGGGGTGAGCAGTTCTTC.

The chain has TRBV2 and TRBJ1-1; D not resolved. Trimming removed 6 bases from V and 1 base from J, with 9 bases in between. Germline V gene lookup returns CDR1 SNHLY and CDR2 FYNNEI. This CDR3 has 13 amino acids. CDR3 nucleotide sequence: TGTGCCAGCAGCCCTGAGAAGAACACTGAAGCTTTCTTT. As protein: CASSPEKNTEAFF.

Written as DNA, the CDR3 is TGTGCCAGCAGTTTTTTTCACTACGAGCAGTACTTC. The encoded protein is CASSFFHYEQYF. The chain has TRBV12-3 or TRBV12-4 and TRBJ2-7; the D is unclear. This CDR3 is built from 12 residues. The ends were cut back, 3 bases at V and 3 bases at J, with 6 bases in the middle.

In its sample, this clone was seen once. The chain couples TRBV2 to TRBJ2-5; weak D call: TRBD2 (7 bases). The CDR3 covers 15 residues. V dropped 0 bases and J dropped 7 bases, with 15 bases sitting between them. Germline CDR1 and CDR2: SNHLY and FYNNEI. CDR3 DNA: TGTGCCAGCAGTGAAGCATCCAGGGAGGGGGGGACCCAGTACTTC. Its translation is CASSEASREGGTQYF.

This chain connects TRBV6-5 to TRBJ1-2, with D unclear. CDR1 and CDR2 from the germline V gene are MNHEY and SVGAGI. V was shortened by 3 bases and J by 0 bases, with 5 bases between the two germline ends. This CDR3 has 13 amino acids. The CDR3 sequence: CASSYGANYGYTF. CDR3 coding DNA: TGTGCCAGCAGTTATGGAGCTAACTATGGCTACACCTTC.

The CDR3 DNA reads as TGTGCCACCGCACCGGGACAGGGAAGTAGTACTGAAGCTTTCTTT. It is translated as CATAPGQGSSTEAFF. The chain is built from TRBV3-1 (or the pseudogene TRBV3-2) and TRBJ1-1; 9 bases are a match to TRBD1. The germline V gene encodes CDR1 LGHDT and CDR2 YNNKEL (reference sequence). V shed 10 bases and J 5 bases; nucleotides not matched to a gene: 14. This CDR3 is 15 amino acids long.

The chain joins TRBV5-4 to TRBJ1-4, with D possibly matching TRBD1 (6 bases). In germline, CDR1 is SGHNT, CDR2 YYREEE (reference sequence). The V end lost 2 bases, the J end lost 7 bases, and 12 bases lay between the germline ends. This CDR3 is built from 14 residues. The CDR3 region is CASSFTGSGEKLFF. Written as DNA, the CDR3 is TGTGCCAGCAGCTTTACAGGGAGTGGTGAAAAACTGTTTTTT.

The V and J genes are TRBV5-8 and TRBJ2-1; TRBD1 matches 7 bases. CDR3 size: 16 residues. With V trimmed by 1 base and J by 4 bases, 8 bases remained unmatched. The germline gives CDR1 SGHTS, CDR2 YDEGEE. The CDR3 DNA reads TGTGCCAGCAGCTTGTCCCACAGGGGAACTTACAATGAGCAGTTCTTC. It specifies CASSLSHRGTYNEQFF.

The chain links TRBV6-1 to TRBJ1-5; D is unresolved. CDR1 and CDR2 from the germline V gene are MNHNS and SASEGT. V lost 2 bases to trimming and J lost 6 bases, with 11 bases between them. This CDR3 has 14 amino acids. The CDR3 nucleotides are TGTGCCAGCAGTGAACGTGTTAGAGGTCAGCCCCAGCATTTT. Residues: CASSERVRGQPQHF.

The gene calls are TRBV10-3 and TRBJ2-7; 7 nucleotides match TRBD1. Germline CDR1 ENHRY, CDR2 SYGVKD. This CDR3 spans 13 amino acids. The V segment lost 6 bases and the J segment 3 bases; nucleotides outside the gene matches: 5. In nucleotides, the CDR3 is TGTGCCATCAGAGACAGGGCGGACTACGAGCAGTACTTC. This encodes CAIRDRADYEQYF.

The chain couples TRBV11-2 to TRBJ1-2; D not resolved. CDR3 length: 13 amino acids. Germline CDR1 and CDR2: SGHAT and FQNNGV. Deletions cut 6 bases from V and 7 bases from J, with 15 bases between. CDR3 DNA sequence: TGTGCCAGCAGTTATCAGACCGCGGTTGGCTACACCTTC. Amino acid sequence: CASSYQTAVGYTF.

This clone was found once. The rearrangement links TRBV4-3 to TRBJ1-5; D unclear. V lost 3 bases to trimming and J lost 6 bases, with 12 bases between them. The CDR3 runs to 14 residues. The germline V gene encodes CDR1 LGHNA and CDR2 YSLEER. CDR3 nucleotides: TGCGCCAGCAGCCAGGGCCGTGGGTTTCAGCCCCAGCATTTT. Translating gives CASSQGRGFQPQHF.

The chain employs TRBV5-1 and TRBJ1-1; TRBD1 might be the D (5 bases). CDR1 SGHRS and CDR2 YFSETQ come from the germline V gene. Trimming stripped 4 bases from V and 1 base from J, with 17 bases between. CDR3 size: 16 residues. CDR3 bases: TGCGCCAGCAGCCTGGGACCCGGGGAGGCGAACACTGAAGCTTTCTTT. Amino acid sequence: CASSLGPGEANTEAFF. The variable domain in full, with the rest retrieved from reference TRBV5-1 and TRBJ1-1, is KAGVTQTPRYLIKTRGQQVTLSCSPISGHRSVSWYQQTPGQGLQFLFEYFSETQRNKGNFPGRFSGRQFSNSRSEMNVSTLELGDSALYLCASSLGPGEANTEAFFGQGTRLTVV.

Only a few counts were recorded for this clone. V and J are TRBV12-3 or TRBV12-4 and TRBJ1-3, with a tentative D call TRBD1 (6 bases). V lost 4 bases and J 8 bases, leaving 6 bases between the germline ends. This CDR3 is built from 11 residues. The CDR3 loop is CASSSGDTIYF. The CDR3, as DNA: TGTGCCAGCAGTTCAGGGGACACCATATATTTT.

CDR3 in amino acids: CASSLHRTVHGELFF. The CDR3 nucleotides read TGCGCCAGCAGCCTACATCGGACAGTTCACGGGGAGCTGTTTTTT. The chain couples TRBV5-1 to TRBJ2-2, with a tentative D call TRBD1 (6 bases). CDR3 length: 15 residues. V lost 4 bases, J lost 7 bases, and 17 bases lay in between. From germline, CDR1 is SGHRS and CDR2 YFSETQ.

The chain couples TRBV10-3 to TRBJ2-1, with 11 bases matching TRBD2. This CDR3 spans 19 amino acids. Germline assignment: CDR1 ENHRY and CDR2 SYGVKD. With 2 bases clipped from V and 0 bases from J, the junction kept 9 bases outside the gene matches. For the CDR3, the DNA is TGTGCCATCAGTGAGGAACTAGCGGGGGCCTCTGGCTCCTACAATGAGCAGTTCTTC. The encoded protein is CAISEELAGASGSYNEQFF.

The chain links TRBV5-1 to TRBJ1-3; D gene uncertain. The CDR3 covers 15 residues. Between the trimmed V and J ends, which lost 3 bases and 4 bases, there was a span of 14 bases. The germline V gene has CDR1 SGHRS and CDR2 YFSETQ. The CDR3 spells CASSYDGNPGNTIYF. In DNA form, the CDR3 reads TGCGCCAGCAGCTATGACGGGAACCCGGGAAACACCATATATTTT.

The J gene is TRBJ2-3, the V gene TRBV12-5; D is ambiguous. V lost 3 bases, J lost 9 bases, and 16 bases lay in between. Germline-derived CDR1 and CDR2 are LGHNT and FRNRAP. The CDR3 sequence is 14 residues long. CDR3 region: CASGFPSVLKTQYF. The CDR3 DNA follows: TGTGCTAGTGGTTTCCCATCGGTACTGAAGACGCAGTATTTT.

The chain uses TRBV9 and TRBJ2-3, with 12 bases identical to TRBD2. This CDR3 comprises 15 residues. Germline V gene lookup returns CDR1 SGDLS and CDR2 YYNGEE. With 3 bases clipped from V and 9 bases from J, the junction kept 8 bases outside the gene matches. The CDR3 reads CASSASSGGAGTQYF. For the CDR3, the DNA is TGTGCCAGCAGCGCGTCTAGCGGGGGGGCCGGAACGCAGTATTTT.

V gene TRBV3-1 (or the pseudogene TRBV3-2) combines with J gene TRBJ2-5; 8 positions agree with TRBD2. The germline V gene encodes CDR1 LGHDT and CDR2 YNNKEL (reference sequence). Trimming removed 3 bases from V and 9 bases from J; junction bases left unmatched: 18. The CDR3 is 17 amino acids. CDR3 sequence (DNA): TGTGCCAGCAGCCACCACGGAGGGCGGGGGGCAGAACTGCCCCAGTACTTC. It yields the protein CASSHHGGRGAELPQYF.

The chain recombines TRBV5-6 with TRBJ1-2, with 7 bases aligning to TRBD1. There are 12 residues in the CDR3. J gave up 8 bases and V 2 bases, and 3 bases lay outside the gene matches. Germline V gene sequence: CDR1 SGHDT, CDR2 YYEEEE. DNA of the CDR3: TGTGCCAGCAGCTTAGGGGGCATGGGCTACACCTTC. Protein sequence: CASSLGGMGYTF.

This chain links TRBV7-9 with TRBJ2-1; 9 nucleotides align to TRBD2. Germline loops: CDR1 SEHNR, CDR2 FQNEAQ (reference sequence). The CDR3 has 12 residues. Losses at the gene ends were 6 bases for V and 7 bases for J; bases not matched to a gene: 1. The CDR3 DNA sequence: TGTGCCAGCAGGGGACTAGCTAATGAGCAGTTCTTC. This translates into CASRGLANEQFF. The full variable domain, completed using reference TRBV7-9 and TRBJ2-1, is DTGVSQNPRHKITKRGQNVTFRCDPISEHNRLYWYRQTLGQGPEFLTYFQNEAQLEKSRLLSDRFSAERPKGSFSTLEIQRTEQGDSAMYLCASRGLANEQFFGPGTRLTVL.

The J gene is TRBJ2-3, the V gene TRBV6-1; 10 bases map to TRBD2. The CDR3 consists of 15 residues. V gave up 3 bases and J gave up 6 bases; unmatched junction bases: 6. Germline loops: CDR1 MNHNS, CDR2 SASEGT. The CDR3 is CASSEEAGGPDTQYF. The CDR3 DNA reads TGTGCCAGCAGTGAGGAAGCGGGGGGGCCGGATACGCAGTATTTT.